This T cell receptor beta chain was documented in a study of cytomegalovirus exposure and HLA in healthy donors. The PCR had 60 Vbeta and 13 Jbeta primers. Assay used: immunoSEQ multiplex PCR; TCRdb lists only in-frame clones, some missing. The repertoire holds roughly 220,000 clones, more than 60% seen once, with 1.7% in the top ten. The length of the CDR3 is 16 residues. Germline lookup yields CDR1 LGHNA and CDR2 YNFKEQ. V was shortened by 0 bases and J by 0 bases, with 12 bases between the two germline ends. Overall study results and limits: In a later analysis, TCR beta V- and J-gene trimming was associated with a missense DCLRE1C variant. Among TCR beta chains, those listed as cytomegalovirus-associated numbered some 160. A later analysis reportedly found fewer N-insertions in an Asian-associated ancestry cluster than the roughly 700-donor mean. It was in a later analysis that TCR association rates were seen to vary by HLA locus, highest for DRB1 and lowest for HLA-C.

This clone was picked up a small number of times. Antigen specificity is unknown. V is TRBV4-2 and J is TRBJ2-7; D remains ambiguous. The clonotype comes from a man aged 45-65 years in good health and CMV-seronegative. The sequenced material came from PBMCs. Here the CDR3 reads CASSQDVWASSYEQYF. The DNA of the CDR3 is TGTGCCAGCAGCCAAGATGTGTGGGCCAGCTCCTACGAGCAGTACTTC.